What follows are 21 T cell receptor beta chains derived from one specimen sequenced in a study of early T cells in non-severe SARS-CoV-2 infection. TCRdb reprocessed the 5' RACE reads via MiXCR and lists one record per CDR3 protein. This table holds more than 95,000 distinct CDR3 sequences, approximately 17% found once. Material for sequencing was whole blood. All receptors derive from an adult who was a healthcare worker with PCR-confirmed SARS-CoV-2 infection or an uninfected control (not recorded which).

This clonotype has just a few counts. The chain combines TRBV7-2 with TRBJ2-3, with D unclear. The CDR3 consists of 13 residues. Germline V gene lookup returns CDR1 SGHTA and CDR2 FQGNSA. V was cut by 2 bases and J by 1 base, with 4 bases left in between. The CDR3 is CASSLSRTDTQYF. The CDR3 DNA sequence: TGTGCCAGCAGCTTAAGCCGCACAGATACGCAGTATTTT.

This clonotype has a handful of counts. The V call is TRBV6-4, the J call TRBJ2-3; D gene unclear. Trimming took off 4 bases at V and 2 bases at J, with 7 bases between the two ends. The CDR3 contains 13 residues. CDR1 is MRHNA, CDR2 SNTAGT, per germline. CDR3 coding DNA: TGTGCCAGCAGTGGATCGACCACAGATACGCAGTATTTT. As protein: CASSGSTTDTQYF.

The chain employs TRBV2 and TRBJ1-5; D remains unclear. The V end was cut by 7 bases, the J end by 0 bases, with 7 bases between. CDR1 and CDR2 (germline): SNHLY, FYNNEI. The CDR3 runs 13 residues. The CDR3 region has the DNA TGTGCCAGCAAGGGAAATAGCAATCAGCCCCAGCATTTT. This encodes CASKGNSNQPQHF.

This clonotype was recorded a few times. This chain connects TRBV6-2 or TRBV6-3 to TRBJ2-2; perhaps TRBD2 as D (5 bases). This CDR3 has 16 residues. CDR1 MNHEY and CDR2 SVGEGT come from the germline V gene. V was trimmed by 6 bases and J by 0 bases, leaving 14 bases between them. The CDR3 DNA is TGTGCCAGCAGGCGGACTGTCTCCGCGAACACCGGGGAGCTGTTTTTT. Encoded protein: CASRRTVSANTGELFF.

The chain couples TRBV30 to TRBJ2-7; 7 bases fit TRBD1. The germline gives CDR1 GTSNPN, CDR2 SVGIG (reference sequence). The CDR3 contains 14 residues. With 3 bases clipped from V and 0 bases from J, the junction kept 5 bases outside the gene matches. The CDR3 coding sequence is TGTGCCTGGAGGTTGTCAGGGGGCTCCTACGAGCAGTACTTC. It is translated as CAWRLSGGSYEQYF.

This clonotype has just a few counts. The V and J genes are TRBV3-1 and TRBJ2-3; possibly TRBD2 for D (6 bases). This CDR3 spans 14 amino acids. Trimming shortened V by 1 base and J by 3 bases, and 8 bases separated the two germline ends. Germline CDR1 and CDR2: LGHDT and YNNKEL (reference sequence). This CDR3 is CASSQGLGTDTQYF. The CDR3 DNA sequence: TGTGCCAGCAGCCAAGGACTAGGTACAGATACGCAGTATTTT.

The J gene is TRBJ2-6, the V gene TRBV28, with D possibly being TRBD2 (5 bases). The CDR3 length is 16 residues. The germline gives CDR1 MDHEN, CDR2 SYDVKM. V gave up 7 bases and J gave up 4 bases, with 17 bases separating them. The CDR3 reads CASKRADPSGANVLTF. CDR3 DNA: TGTGCCAGCAAGAGGGCAGACCCTTCGGGGGCCAACGTCCTGACTTTC.

This chain links TRBV12-3 or TRBV12-4 with TRBJ2-5; perhaps TRBD1 as D (6 bases). CDR3 length: 13 amino acids. The ends were cut back, 3 bases at V and 4 bases at J, with 9 bases in the middle. CDR3 sequence reads: CASSFGRGETQYF. For the CDR3, the DNA is TGTGCCAGCAGTTTCGGCAGGGGAGAGACCCAGTACTTC.

The V and J genes are TRBV12-3 or TRBV12-4 and TRBJ2-1; 9 bases align to TRBD2. The CDR3 spans 17 residues. V lost 5 bases, J lost 4 bases, and 12 bases stayed unmatched. CDR3 sequence reads: CASSPPSGRPLYNEQFF. The DNA of the CDR3 is TGTGCCAGCAGTCCCCCCAGCGGGAGGCCCCTGTACAATGAGCAGTTCTTC.

This chain connects TRBV6-2 or TRBV6-3 to TRBJ1-1; the D gene is possibly TRBD1 (6 bases). The CDR3 is made up of 15 amino acids. Per the germline V gene, CDR1 is MNHEY and CDR2 is SVGEGT. Trimming stripped 6 bases from V and 0 bases from J, with 14 bases between. The CDR3 nucleotides read TGTGCCAGCAGCCCAGGGGTTATGATGAACACTGAAGCTTTCTTT. It is translated as CASSPGVMMNTEAFF.

This clonotype has more than one count but fewer than ten. This chain joins TRBV7-2 and TRBJ1-1, with D possibly being TRBD1 (6 bases). The germline V gene encodes CDR1 SGHTA and CDR2 FQGNSA. Trimming took 0 bases from V and 7 from J, leaving 9 bases between them. This CDR3 region has 13 residues. The CDR3 DNA is TGTGCCAGCAGCTTAGCAGCGACAGGTGAAGCTTTCTTT. Protein: CASSLAATGEAFF.

By share of the sample, this clonotype is medium-sized (0.01 to 0.1%). The chain has TRBV7-2 and TRBJ2-5; TRBD1 is a possible D gene (5 bases). Germline loops: CDR1 SGHTA, CDR2 FQGNSA. Trimming pared 4 bases from V and 5 bases from J, leaving 17 bases between. CDR3 length equals 15 residues. Here the CDR3 DNA reads TGTGCCAGCAGCTCTCCTTACAGGTCGCGGGAGACCCAGTACTTC. This sequence encodes CASSSPYRSRETQYF. The entire variable domain, with the rest obtained from reference TRBV7-2 and TRBJ2-5, is as follows: GAGVSQSPSNKVTEKGKDVELRCDPISGHTALYWYRQSLGQGLEFLIYFQGNSAPDKSGLPSDRFSAERTGGSVSTLTIQRTQQEDSAVYLCASSSPYRSRETQYFGPGTRLLVL.

This sequence joins TRBV30 and TRBJ2-7; the D call may be TRBD1 or TRBD2 (5 bases each). Germline V gives CDR1 GTSNPN, CDR2 SVGIG (reference sequence). Trimming pared 5 bases from V and 2 bases from J, leaving 13 bases between. This CDR3 contains 13 residues. Written as DNA, the CDR3 is TGTGCCTGGGGTCCTGGGACCCCCTACGAGCAGTACTTC. As protein: CAWGPGTPYEQYF.

The chain uses TRBV13 and TRBJ1-4, with D uncertain. V was pared by 5 bases and J by 4 bases, with 8 bases between. This CDR3 is 13 amino acids long. Germline assignment: CDR1 PRHDT and CDR2 FYEKMQ (reference sequence). CDR3 sequence reads: CASSQSGNEKLFF. Written as DNA, the CDR3 is TGTGCCAGCAGCCAAAGCGGTAATGAAAAACTGTTTTTT.

This clonotype showed up many times. The chain recombines TRBV5-1 with TRBJ2-2; D is ambiguous. This CDR3 spans 15 amino acids. Per the germline V gene, CDR1 is SGHRS and CDR2 is YFSETQ. Trimming cost V 2 bases and J 2 bases, with 10 bases left between them. The CDR3 sequence is CASSLGLSNTGELFF. CDR3 nucleotides: TGCGCCAGCAGCTTAGGCCTTTCCAACACCGGGGAGCTGTTTTTT.

This chain connects TRBV28 to TRBJ2-3; no clear D. The V and J ends lost 2 bases and 5 bases respectively, with 8 bases between them. The CDR3 totals 13 residues. CDR1 is MDHEN and CDR2 is SYDVKM in the germline V gene. The CDR3 protein is CASSLDAEDTQYF. In DNA, the CDR3 is TGTGCCAGCAGTTTAGATGCGGAAGATACGCAGTATTTT.

This sequence joins TRBV6-2 or TRBV6-3 and TRBJ1-2, with D perhaps matching TRBD1 (6 bases). Per germline, CDR1 MNHEY and CDR2 SVGEGT. Deletions cut 8 bases from V and 8 bases from J, with 33 bases between. The CDR3 loop spans 18 amino acids. The CDR3 nucleotides read TGTGCCAGCTCCAGAGCCCCCAGGGGCCGACCGCCTTCGGGAGGCTACACCTTC. Its translation is CASSRAPRGRPPSGGYTF.

This clonotype was seen ten or more times. V gene TRBV5-6 combines with J gene TRBJ2-7; 8 bases fit TRBD2. Germline CDR1 is SGHDT and CDR2 is YYEEEE. The V and J ends lost 0 bases and 6 bases, in that order; junction bases with no gene match: 11. The CDR3 is 16 amino acids. CDR3 amino acids: CASSLGRAGDGSEQYF. The DNA of the CDR3 is TGTGCCAGCAGCTTGGGTCGAGCGGGAGACGGGAGCGAGCAGTACTTC. Full variable domain (remainder filled in from reference TRBV5-6 and TRBJ2-7): DAGVTQSPTHLIKTRGQQVTLRCSPKSGHDTVSWYQQALGQGPQFIFQYYEEEERQRGNFPDRFSGHQFPNYSSELNVNALLLGDSALYLCASSLGRAGDGSEQYFGPGTRLTVT.

The rearrangement joins TRBV28 to TRBJ2-1; D remains ambiguous. Trimming took off 6 bases at V and 4 bases at J, with 13 bases between the two ends. The CDR3 totals 14 residues. The V gene's germline CDR1 is MDHEN and CDR2 SYDVKM. CDR3: CASSPKDGYNEQFF. In nucleotides, the CDR3 is TGTGCCAGCAGCCCAAAAGACGGATACAATGAGCAGTTCTTC.

This clonotype was counted between two and nine times. CDR3 region: CASSLYRTEAFF. The CDR3 region has the DNA TGTGCCAGCAGCCTCTATCGGACTGAAGCTTTCTTT. This chain connects TRBV7-9 to TRBJ1-1; D unresolved. V dropped 5 bases and J dropped 5 bases, with 9 bases sitting between them. Germline assignment: CDR1 SEHNR and CDR2 FQNEAQ (reference sequence). CDR3 length: 12 residues.

The rearrangement uses TRBV29-1 and TRBJ2-7, with TRBD1 identical over 10 bases. The germline V gene has CDR1 SQVTM and CDR2 ANQGSEA. V lost 3 bases, J lost 0 bases, and 11 bases stayed unmatched. CDR3 size: 17 residues. Here the CDR3 DNA reads TGCAGCGTTGAGGCCGGGACAGGGGTATTTAGCTCCTACGAGCAGTACTTC. It specifies CSVEAGTGVFSSYEQYF.